The 21 T cell receptor beta chains below all came from one sample that was sequenced in a study of blood T cell repertoires in COVID-19. Measured with immunoSEQ multiplex PCR; TCRdb has only the in-frame clones, and not every one. The table has roughly 130,000 clones, 90% seen once. Sequences were obtained from peripheral blood. Receptors originate from a man in his fifties or sixties with COVID-19, enrolled during active disease.

The chain has TRBV19 and TRBJ1-2; 12 nucleotides line up with TRBD1. CDR3 length: 16 residues. V shed 3 bases and J 6 bases; nucleotides not matched to a gene: 8. Germline V gene sequence: CDR1 LNHDA, CDR2 SQIVND (reference sequence). The CDR3 bases are TGTGCCAGTAGTATCGCCGGGACAGGGGGCTCGGATGGCTACACCTTC. It codes for CASSIAGTGGSDGYTF.

The chain recombines TRBV4-1 with TRBJ2-3, with 15 bases fitting TRBD2. Germline V CDR1 and CDR2: MGHRA, YSYEKL. This CDR3 is built from 17 residues. The junction had 4 bases not matched to a gene; V was cut back by 2 bases and J by 4 bases. CDR3 sequence reads: CASSQRTSGRAADTQYF. The DNA for the CDR3 is TGCGCCAGCAGCCAACGGACTAGCGGGAGGGCCGCAGATACGCAGTATTTT.

The V gene is TRBV24-1, the J gene TRBJ2-3, with TRBD2 matching over 11 bases. This CDR3 has 15 residues. V was pared by 5 bases and J by 5 bases, with 5 bases of the junction left unmatched. CDR1 KGHDR and CDR2 SFDVKD come from the germline V gene. CDR3: CATSVSGRAVDTQYF. CDR3 bases: TGTGCCACCAGTGTTAGCGGGAGGGCAGTAGATACGCAGTATTTT.

CDR3 nucleotide sequence: TGTGCTAGTGGTTTGGTGGTCGGGGCGGAGGGGTACGAGCAGTACTTC. Protein sequence: CASGLVVGAEGYEQYF. The V call is TRBV12-5, the J call TRBJ2-7, with D maybe TRBD2 (6 bases). Germline-derived CDR1 and CDR2 are LGHNT and FRNRAP. The germline V and J ends were trimmed by 0 bases and 4 bases, with 16 bases remaining between them. This CDR3 has 16 amino acids.

The chain couples TRBV20-1 to TRBJ1-2, with D perhaps TRBD1 (5 bases). V lost 6 bases, J lost 7 bases, and 12 bases lay in between. CDR3 length: 11 residues. Germline loops: CDR1 DFQATT, CDR2 SNEGSKA (reference sequence). This CDR3 is CSATTARGYTF. The CDR3 region has the DNA TGCAGTGCGACGACAGCCCGTGGCTACACCTTC.

The chain uses TRBV7-9 and TRBJ1-4; possibly TRBD1 for D (5 bases). The V end lost 2 bases, the J end lost 6 bases, and 10 bases lay between the germline ends. The germline gives CDR1 SEHNR, CDR2 FQNEAQ (reference sequence). The CDR3 has 14 residues. The CDR3 region is CASSLNWGDEKLFF. The CDR3, as DNA: TGTGCCAGCAGCTTAAACTGGGGCGATGAAAAACTGTTTTTT.

The V and J genes are TRBV19 and TRBJ1-1; D unclear. This CDR3 spans 14 amino acids. Trimming took off 8 bases at V and 3 bases at J, with 16 bases between the two ends. Germline lookup yields CDR1 LNHDA and CDR2 SQIVND (reference sequence). For the CDR3, the DNA is TGTGCCAGTCTTCCGGCCCACCGGGACACTGAAGCTTTCTTT. Amino acids: CASLPAHRDTEAFF.

The chain carries TRBV30 and TRBJ2-1; D possibly corresponds to TRBD1 (5 bases). Germline V CDR1 and CDR2: GTSNPN, SVGIG (reference sequence). Trimming stripped 1 base from V and 3 bases from J, with 13 bases between. The CDR3 is 15 amino acids. CDR3 DNA sequence: TGTGCCTGGAGTGGGTTCAGGGCCTTCTACAATGAGCAGTTCTTC. This codes for CAWSGFRAFYNEQFF.

The chain links TRBV5-1 to TRBJ1-4, with a tentative D call TRBD1 (6 bases). Looked up from germline, CDR1 is SGHRS and CDR2 is YFSETQ. V dropped 0 bases and J dropped 5 bases, with 8 bases sitting between them. CDR3 size: 14 residues. CDR3 sequence (DNA): TGCGCCAGCAGCTTGGGAGGACAGAATGAAAAACTGTTTTTT. Translated, it gives CASSLGGQNEKLFF.

The genes are TRBV10-2 and TRBJ2-5; 8 bases align to TRBD2. The V gene end was trimmed by 7 bases and the J gene end by 5 bases; junction bases not matched to a gene: 3. The germline V gene encodes CDR1 WSHSY and CDR2 SAAADI. The CDR3 spans 12 residues. The CDR3, as DNA: TGCGCCAGCACCGGCGGGGGGGAGACCCAGTACTTC. It translates to CASTGGGETQYF.

This chain uses TRBV9 with TRBJ1-2; D gene unclear. Germline CDR1 reads SGDLS; CDR2 reads YYNGEE. Trimming cost V 0 bases and J 3 bases, with 6 bases left between them. The CDR3 is 13 residues long. CDR3 in DNA: TGTGCCAGCAGCGTAGCAACAGACTATGGCTACACCTTC. Amino acids: CASSVATDYGYTF.

This clone occurred once. The rearrangement uses TRBV5-6 and TRBJ2-6; 7 bases match TRBD1. The CDR3 spans 16 residues. V lost 6 bases and J lost 0; bases outside the gene matches: 6. The germline V gene encodes CDR1 SGHDT and CDR2 YYEEEE. CDR3 residues: CASTATGISGANVLTF. CDR3 DNA sequence: TGTGCCAGCACCGCGACAGGGATCTCTGGGGCCAACGTCCTGACTTTC.

The chain joins TRBV2 to TRBJ2-7, with 10 bases identical to TRBD2. Germline CDR1 is SNHLY and CDR2 is FYNNEI. CDR3 length equals 15 residues. V lost 7 bases and J lost 3; bases outside the gene matches: 9. The CDR3 DNA sequence: TGTGCCAGCACTCAAGGGGGGACTAGCGTCTACGAGCAGTACTTC. It codes for CASTQGGTSVYEQYF.

The rearrangement links TRBV27 to TRBJ1-6; the match to TRBD1 covers 8 bases. CDR3 length equals 16 residues. J was trimmed by 8 bases and V by 5 bases; bases with no gene match: 11. Germline V gene data show CDR1 as MNHEY and CDR2 as SMNVEV (reference sequence). The CDR3 sequence: CASSPVRGPEYSPLHF. CDR3 coding DNA: TGTGCCAGCAGTCCCGTCAGGGGGCCCGAGTATTCACCCCTCCACTTT.

The chain recombines TRBV5-1 with TRBJ2-2; 7 bases line up with TRBD2. CDR3 size: 17 residues. Germline V gene data show CDR1 as SGHRS and CDR2 as YFSETQ. V dropped 3 bases and J dropped 1; count of bases not matched to a gene: 9. The CDR3 here is CASSSSSSGQNTGELFF. CDR3 coding DNA: TGCGCCAGCAGCTCCTCTTCTAGCGGACAGAACACCGGGGAGCTGTTTTTT.

This rearrangement joins TRBV3-1 (or the pseudogene TRBV3-2) to TRBJ1-1, with D possibly matching TRBD1 (5 bases). The V end lost 2 bases, the J end lost 3 bases, and 13 bases lay between the germline ends. The CDR3 contains 15 residues. Germline-derived CDR1 and CDR2 are LGHDT and YNNKEL (reference sequence). CDR3 region: CASSQRGRGDTEAFF. The CDR3 DNA follows: TGTGCCAGCAGCCAACGAGGACGGGGGGACACTGAAGCTTTCTTT.

This chain connects TRBV18 to TRBJ2-1; 9 bases map to TRBD2. Per the germline V gene, CDR1 is KGHSH and CDR2 is LQKENI. The CDR3 has 17 residues. V lost 2 bases, J lost 4 bases, and 9 bases stayed unmatched. The CDR3 coding sequence is TGTGCCAGCTCACCAGGGATACTAGCGGGCCAGTACAATGAGCAGTTCTTC. Translation gives CASSPGILAGQYNEQFF.

The CDR3 reads CASSTTTGNTGELFF. CDR3 DNA: TGTGCCAGCAGCACCACGACAGGGAACACCGGGGAGCTGTTTTTT. V gene TRBV7-3 combines with J gene TRBJ2-2; possible D gene TRBD1, 6 bases. CDR3 length equals 15 residues. V shed 5 bases and J shed 1 base, with 11 bases lying between them. CDR1 is SGHTA and CDR2 is FQGTGA in the germline V gene.

The CDR3 sequence is CASSWLGDSGTGELFF. CDR3 DNA sequence: TGTGCCAGCAGCTGGCTCGGGGACAGCGGGACCGGGGAGCTGTTTTTT. The chain joins TRBV7-3 to TRBJ2-2, with D possibly matching TRBD1 (7 bases). Germline CDR1 reads SGHTA; CDR2 reads FQGTGA. The germline V and J ends were trimmed by 4 bases and 5 bases, with 17 bases remaining between them. The CDR3 has 16 residues.

The chain has TRBV30 and TRBJ1-2, with D possibly matching TRBD1 (6 bases). Trimming removed 3 bases at V and 4 bases at J, with 12 bases between. The CDR3 runs 13 residues. Germline CDR1 and CDR2: GTSNPN and SVGIG (reference sequence). As DNA, the CDR3 is TGTGCCTGGAGGGTCCAGGGGATCTATGGCTACACCTTC. As protein: CAWRVQGIYGYTF.

The chain combines TRBV5-6 with TRBJ1-4; no clear D. The germline V gene encodes CDR1 SGHDT and CDR2 YYEEEE. CDR3 length: 15 amino acids. V lost 4 bases and J lost 5, with 15 bases in between. CDR3 nucleotides: TGTGCCAGCAGCGATCAGGATTACAGAAATGAAAAACTGTTTTTT. This sequence encodes CASSDQDYRNEKLFF.